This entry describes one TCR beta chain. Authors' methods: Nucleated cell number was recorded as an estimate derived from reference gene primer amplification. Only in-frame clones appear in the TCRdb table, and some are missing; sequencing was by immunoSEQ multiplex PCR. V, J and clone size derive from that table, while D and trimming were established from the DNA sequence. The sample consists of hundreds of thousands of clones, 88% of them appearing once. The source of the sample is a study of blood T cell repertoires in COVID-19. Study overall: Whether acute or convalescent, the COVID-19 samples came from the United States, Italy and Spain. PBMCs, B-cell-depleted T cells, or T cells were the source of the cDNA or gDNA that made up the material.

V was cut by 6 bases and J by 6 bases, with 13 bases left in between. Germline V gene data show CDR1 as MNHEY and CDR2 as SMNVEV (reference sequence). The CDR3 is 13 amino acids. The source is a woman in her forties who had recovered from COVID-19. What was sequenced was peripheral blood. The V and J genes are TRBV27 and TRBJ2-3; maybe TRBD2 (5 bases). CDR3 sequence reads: CASSPVRGDTQYF. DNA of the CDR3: TGTGCCAGCAGCCCCGTTAGAGGGGATACGCAGTATTTT.